Listed below are T cell receptor beta chains from one sample, sequenced in a study of identifying expanded T cells in peripheral blood. Using immunoSEQ multiplex PCR, the repertoire was profiled, and TCRdb retains in-frame clones only, with some absent. There are under 100,000 clones in the sample; about 85% occur only once, and around 4% lies in the top ten. The sequenced sample consisted of blood. The receptors stem from a person between 18 and 69 years old in good health. The CDR3 runs from the conserved cysteine through the conserved F or W.

V	length	CDR3
TRBV30	13	CAWTPGGVYGYTF
TRBV5-4	20	CASSLDNRDRGTVIVNEQFF
TRBV4-1	13	CASSHPGGDGYTF
TRBV19	15	CASSIAGISNQPQHF
TRBV5-4	15	CASSFRVPRDNEQFF
TRBV6-1	14	CASRQEPGNQPQHF
TRBV2	18	CASSGRGQFLGQNQPQHF
TRBV13	15	CASSLISRSRNGYTF
TRBV6-4	14	CASRDSDMNTEAFF
TRBV5-4	14	CASSTTSGANVLTF
TRBV11-2	13	CASSLENSNEQFF
TRBV7-2	14	CASSSTLDSAEAFF
TRBV6-5	15	CASSYADRGGTEAFF
TRBV6-5	15	CASRSLGQGRNTIYF
TRBV13	16	CASSHHAGLGANVLTF
TRBV10-1	15	CASSSVKATGREQYF
TRBV6-4	18	CASSDRGVKRLRSYEQYF
TRBV11-1	12	CASSMRQHEAFF
TRBV30	12	CAWLSLGNTIYF
TRBV30	12	CAWNRVGSEAFF
TRBV29-1	15	CSVEVGVRTTYEQYF
TRBV5-1	13	CASSSGAQETQYF
TRBV6-6	15	CASRSTIDSPYEQYF
TRBV7-2	15	CASSSQGRASYGYTF
TRBV30	14	CAWSVGGAYNEQFF
TRBV7-9	18	CASSSEIQGQGPNNEQFF
TRBV30	14	CAWSGMLMNTEAFF
TRBV6-1	15	CASSEGAGGAVEAFF
TRBV30	13	CAKSDRGLAGYTF
TRBV4-1	15	CASSQIRWGNDGYTF
TRBV7-2	15	CASIATGTARFEAFF
TRBV5-5	15	CASSKPPGGQETQYF
TRBV7-9	16	CASSYVTGGAWETQYF
TRBV9	14	CASSPLLGQETQYF
TRBV11-2	14	CASSFLGSGNTIYF